The rows below give T cell receptor beta chains drawn from one sample of a study of blood T cell repertoires in COVID-19. Produced via immunoSEQ multiplex PCR; TCRdb's table is partial and in-frame only. The sample lists roughly 220,000 clones; less than 90% were seen once. Sequencing was done on a sample of peripheral blood. The receptors were gathered from a man between 25 and 39 years old with active or convalescent COVID-19. CDR3s include the opening cysteine and the closing phenylalanine or tryptophan. D genes are given only for firm matches. Size is stated for part of the rows, as once, few or many counts, or as a class when the clone is expanded.

TRBJ2-5 TRBV6-2/TRBV6-3 TRBD2 14 NA CASSYTSGRETQYF TGTGCCAGCAGTTACACTAGCGGGAGGGAGACCCAGTACTTC
TRBJ2-7 TRBV29-1 TRBD1 15 once CSVLNPQGFTYEQYF TGCAGCGTTCTAAACCCACAGGGGTTCACCTACGAGCAGTACTTC
TRBJ2-2 TRBV9 TRBD2 14 NA CASSTGGGTGELFF TGTGCCAGCAGCACCGGGGGGGGAACCGGGGAGCTGTTTTTT
TRBJ1-1 TRBV29-1 TRBD1 13 NA CSVASGGRTEAFF TGCAGCGTTGCGTCAGGGGGTAGGACTGAAGCTTTCTTT
TRBJ1-6 TRBV6-6 TRBD1 16 NA CASRPPRDSPNSPLHF TGTGCCAGCAGACCCCCTCGGGACAGCCCTAATTCACCCCTCCACTTT
TRBJ1-2 TRBV28 NA 14 NA CASRETGEPYGYTF TGTGCCAGCAGGGAGACAGGCGAACCTTATGGCTACACCTTC
TRBJ2-6 TRBV25-1 NA 14 NA CASRTQDGANVLTF TGTGCCAGCAGAACCCAGGATGGGGCCAACGTCCTGACTTTC
TRBJ2-7 TRBV6-6 NA 13 NA CASTSRAALEQYF TGTGCCAGCACCTCACGAGCGGCGCTCGAGCAGTACTTC
TRBJ1-1 TRBV29-1 NA 11 NA CSLGQTTEAFF TGCAGCCTGGGGCAGACCACAGAAGCTTTCTTT
TRBJ1-2 TRBV5-1 NA 14 NA CASSLDPAGYGYTF TGCGCCAGCAGCTTGGATCCGGCGGGCTATGGCTACACCTTC
TRBJ1-5 TRBV5-5 TRBD1 15 NA CASSLRGPGNQPQHF TGTGCCAGCAGCTTGAGGGGGCCGGGCAATCAGCCCCAGCATTTT
TRBJ1-3 TRBV28 TRBD1 15 NA CASRTGQGSGNTIYF TGTGCCAGCAGGACCGGACAGGGCTCTGGAAACACCATATATTTT
TRBJ2-2 TRBV6-5 NA 12 NA CASRPQAGELFF TGTGCCAGCAGGCCTCAGGCGGGGGAGCTGTTTTTT
TRBJ1-2 TRBV7-9 NA 12 few CASFESPYGYTF TGTGCCAGCTTCGAGAGCCCCTATGGCTACACCTTC
TRBJ1-1 TRBV11-3 TRBD1 13 NA CASSFPGGTEAFF TGTGCCAGCAGCTTCCCAGGGGGCACTGAAGCTTTCTTT
TRBJ2-1 TRBV4-3 TRBD2 14 NA CASSHWTSEKQQFF TGCGCCAGCAGCCATTGGACTAGCGAGAAACAGCAGTTCTTC
TRBJ2-7 TRBV28 TRBD2 14 NA CATGGGPDSYEQYF TGTGCCACCGGGGGGGGCCCCGACTCCTACGAGCAGTACTTC
TRBJ2-2 TRBV5-6 NA 14 NA CASSLQPNTGELFF TGTGCCAGCAGCTTACAGCCGAACACCGGGGAGCTGTTTTTT
TRBJ1-3 TRBV7-2 NA 15 NA CASSPRGGLGNTIYF TGTGCCAGCAGCCCAAGGGGGGGCCTTGGAAACACCATATATTTT
TRBJ2-1 TRBV23-1 NA 19 NA CASSQPAAPGQSSYNEQFF TGCGCCAGCAGTCAACCCGCGGCCCCGGGACAAAGCTCCTACAATGAGCAGTTCTTC
TRBJ2-5 TRBV11-2 TRBD2 15 NA CASRLAGGLQETQYF TGTGCCAGCAGACTAGCGGGAGGCCTCCAAGAGACCCAGTACTTC